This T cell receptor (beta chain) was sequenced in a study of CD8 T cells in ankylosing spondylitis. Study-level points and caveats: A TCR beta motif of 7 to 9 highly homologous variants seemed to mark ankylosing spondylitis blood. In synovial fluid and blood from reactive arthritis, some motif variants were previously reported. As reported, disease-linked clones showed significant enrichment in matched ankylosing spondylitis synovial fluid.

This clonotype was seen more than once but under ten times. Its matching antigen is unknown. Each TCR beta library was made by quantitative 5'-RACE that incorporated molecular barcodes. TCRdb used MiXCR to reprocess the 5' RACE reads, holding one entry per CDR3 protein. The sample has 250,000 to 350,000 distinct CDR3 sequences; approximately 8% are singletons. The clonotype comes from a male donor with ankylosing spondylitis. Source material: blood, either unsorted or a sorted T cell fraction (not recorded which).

CDR3 sequence: CASSQLASSTDTQYF. The CDR3 nucleotides read TGTGCCAGCAGCCAATTGGCTTCTAGCACAGATACGCAGTATTTT. The J gene is TRBJ2-3, the V gene TRBV7-3, with D unresolved. The CDR3 totals 15 residues. Germline CDR1 SGHTA, CDR2 FQGTGA. V was pared by 5 bases and J by 0 bases, with 12 bases between. The full variable domain, rest sourced from reference TRBV7-3 and TRBJ2-3, is GAGVSQTPSNKVTEKGKYVELRCDPISGHTALYWYRQSLGQGPEFLIYFQGTGAADDSGLPNDRFFAVRPEGSVSTLKIQRTERGDSAVYLCASSQLASSTDTQYFGPGTRLTVL.